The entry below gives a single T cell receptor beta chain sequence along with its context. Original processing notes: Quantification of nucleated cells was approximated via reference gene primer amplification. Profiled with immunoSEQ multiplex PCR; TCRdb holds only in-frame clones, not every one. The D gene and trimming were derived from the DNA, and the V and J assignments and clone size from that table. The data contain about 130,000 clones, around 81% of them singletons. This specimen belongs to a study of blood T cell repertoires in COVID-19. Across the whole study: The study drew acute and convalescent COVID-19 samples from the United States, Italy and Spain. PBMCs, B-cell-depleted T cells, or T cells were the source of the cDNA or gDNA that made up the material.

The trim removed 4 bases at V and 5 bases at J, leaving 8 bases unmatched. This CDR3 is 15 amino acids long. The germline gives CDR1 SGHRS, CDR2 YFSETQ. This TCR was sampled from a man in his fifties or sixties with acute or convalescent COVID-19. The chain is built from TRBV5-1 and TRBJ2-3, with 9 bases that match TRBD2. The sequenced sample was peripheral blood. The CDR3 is CASSPRTSEGDTQYF. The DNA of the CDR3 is TGCGCCAGCAGCCCCCGGACTAGCGAGGGAGATACGCAGTATTTT.